One and the same sample provided the 19 T cell receptor beta chains below, sequenced in a study of T cell responses to AZD1222 COVID-19 vaccine (dated by TCRdb to about 2021). The time point label here, explained by the study, means: about 28 days (+/-7) after the second vaccine dose. The library was produced with the immunoSEQ multiplex PCR assay. TCRdb retrieved this table from immuneACCESS and kept in-frame rearrangements only. Not all clones are present; in checked studies, unresolved V genes account for under half, and no reason is known for the remainder. The sample profile shows some 200,000 clones; approximately 89% of them were found once. The ten largest make up roughly 3.5% of the sample. The material was peripheral blood, obtained 28 days after the second AZD1222 dose. The source of these receptors is an adult who received the AZD1222 COVID-19 vaccine.

CDR3 in amino acids: CASSPSPTSGSYEQYF. CDR3 in DNA: TGTGCCAGCAGCCCTAGTCCGACTAGCGGGAGCTACGAGCAGTACTTC. This chain uses TRBV9 with TRBJ2-7; the match to TRBD2 covers 12 bases. Germline CDR1 reads SGDLS; CDR2 reads YYNGEE. Trimming took 4 bases from V and 3 from J; bases not matched to a gene: 8. The CDR3 has 16 residues. The whole variable domain, filled in from reference TRBV9 and TRBJ2-7, reads DSGVTQTPKHLITATGQRVTLRCSPRSGDLSVYWYQQSLDQGLQFLIQYYNGEERAKGNILERFSAQQFPDLHSELNLSSLELGDSALYFCASSPSPTSGSYEQYFGPGTRLTVT.

The rearrangement links TRBV16 to TRBJ1-5; TRBD1 is a possible D gene (5 bases). The CDR3 runs to 15 residues. V was pared by 1 base and J by 1 base, with 8 bases between. Germline V CDR1 and CDR2: KGHSY, FQNENV. CDR3 region: CASSQLKGSNQPQHF. CDR3 DNA: TGTGCCAGCAGCCAATTGAAGGGGAGCAATCAGCCCCAGCATTTT.

The sample holds one count of this clone. J is TRBJ2-3 and V is TRBV5-1; no clear D. Per the germline V gene, CDR1 is SGHRS and CDR2 is YFSETQ. V shed 0 bases and J shed 5 bases, with 1 base lying between them. The CDR3 loop spans 11 amino acids. This CDR3 is CASSLGDTQYF. The CDR3 DNA sequence: TGCGCCAGCAGCTTGGGAGATACGCAGTATTTT.

This clone was seen only once. The chain combines TRBV9 with TRBJ2-3, with D perhaps matching TRBD2 (5 bases). The germline V and J ends were trimmed by 4 bases and 0 bases, with 9 bases remaining between them. This CDR3 is 14 amino acids long. CDR1 is SGDLS and CDR2 is YYNGEE in the germline V gene. Here the CDR3 reads CASSRTGSTDTQYF. For the CDR3, the DNA is TGTGCCAGCAGCCGCACGGGGAGCACAGATACGCAGTATTTT. Full variable domain (rest looked up from reference TRBV9 and TRBJ2-3): DSGVTQTPKHLITATGQRVTLRCSPRSGDLSVYWYQQSLDQGLQFLIQYYNGEERAKGNILERFSAQQFPDLHSELNLSSLELGDSALYFCASSRTGSTDTQYFGPGTRLTVL.

This chain links TRBV28 with TRBJ2-7; D gene uncertain. Per germline, CDR1 MDHEN and CDR2 SYDVKM. V was trimmed by 8 bases and J by 0 bases, leaving 17 bases between them. This CDR3 has 15 amino acids. As DNA, the CDR3 is TGTGCCAGCGCCCTGAGGAGCGAGAGCTCCTACGAGCAGTACTTC. This gives the protein CASALRSESSYEQYF.

The chain is built from TRBV7-3 and TRBJ2-5; TRBD2 matches 7 bases. CDR1 is SGHTA and CDR2 is FQGTGA in the germline V gene. This CDR3 is 15 amino acids long. The trim removed 5 bases at V and 2 bases at J, leaving 8 bases unmatched. The CDR3 coding sequence is TGTGCCAGCAGCCCCGCCGGGGGGAAACAAGAGACCCAGTACTTC. It codes for CASSPAGGKQETQYF. Drawing the rest from reference TRBV7-3 and TRBJ2-5, the complete variable domain is GAGVSQTPSNKVTEKGKYVELRCDPISGHTALYWYRQSLGQGPEFLIYFQGTGAADDSGLPNDRFFAVRPEGSVSTLKIQRTERGDSAVYLCASSPAGGKQETQYFGPGTRLLVL.

V and J are TRBV18 and TRBJ2-3; no clear D. In germline, CDR1 is KGHSH, CDR2 LQKENI. The V and J ends lost 5 bases and 0 bases respectively, with 6 bases between them. This CDR3 region has 13 residues. The CDR3 nucleotides read TGTGCCAGCTCATCCGGTAGCACAGATACGCAGTATTTT. Its protein is CASSSGSTDTQYF. Combining the CDR3 with reference TRBV18 and TRBJ2-3 gives the whole variable domain NAGVMQNPRHLVRRRGQEARLRCSPMKGHSHVYWYRQLPEEGLKFMVYLQKENIIDESGMPKERFSAEFPKEGPSILRIQQVVRGDSAAYFCASSSGSTDTQYFGPGTRLTVL.

The rearrangement joins TRBV5-1 to TRBJ1-2; D may be TRBD1 (6 bases). V lost 2 bases and J lost 3, with 14 bases in between. In germline, CDR1 is SGHRS, CDR2 YFSETQ. CDR3 length: 15 amino acids. CDR3 sequence (DNA): TGCGCCAGCAGCTTAGGGGGACACTTCGACTATGGCTACACCTTC. It is translated as CASSLGGHFDYGYTF.

The chain is built from TRBV3-1 (or the pseudogene TRBV3-2) and TRBJ1-1; D may be TRBD1 (5 bases). The V gene lost 2 bases and the J gene lost 11 bases, with 18 bases spanning the gap. Germline V gene data show CDR1 as LGHDT and CDR2 as YNNKEL (reference sequence). There are 14 residues in the CDR3. CDR3 residues: CASSQTTRQPGAFF. The CDR3 DNA reads TGTGCCAGCAGCCAAACTACCCGACAGCCTGGGGCTTTCTTT.

J is TRBJ2-5 and V is TRBV5-1, with D unresolved. V was cut by 0 bases and J by 0 bases, with 15 bases left in between. The CDR3 is 17 residues long. CDR1 SGHRS and CDR2 YFSETQ come from the germline V gene. The CDR3 coding sequence is TGCGCCAGCAGCTTGGGGCAGGCCGGAAAGTACCAAGAGACCCAGTACTTC. Translation gives CASSLGQAGKYQETQYF.

The gene calls are TRBV5-1 and TRBJ2-3; 7 bases agree with TRBD2. Germline-derived CDR1 and CDR2 are SGHRS and YFSETQ. The CDR3 contains 16 residues. After removal of 4 bases from V and 3 bases from J, the junction contained 11 bases not matched to a gene. CDR3 loop: CASSPRGGSGTDTQYF. The CDR3 region has the DNA TGCGCCAGCAGCCCCCGGGGAGGGAGTGGGACAGATACGCAGTATTTT.

This rearrangement joins TRBV13 to TRBJ1-2, with 9 bases aligning to TRBD1. The CDR3 sequence is 14 residues long. With 5 bases clipped from V and 4 bases from J, the junction kept 5 bases outside the gene matches. The germline CDR1 and CDR2 sequences are PRHDT and FYEKMQ (reference sequence). Here the CDR3 reads CASSTTGGGYGYTF. The DNA for the CDR3 is TGTGCCAGCAGCACTACAGGGGGCGGCTATGGCTACACCTTC.

The chain recombines TRBV5-1 with TRBJ1-2; D is possibly TRBD1 (6 bases). The CDR3 extends over 20 amino acids. Trimming removed 0 bases from V and 7 bases from J, with 31 bases in between. Looked up from germline, CDR1 is SGHRS and CDR2 is YFSETQ. The CDR3, as DNA: TGCGCCAGCAGCTTGGATTCCCTCACCATCAGACGATCGGGGGGCCGTGGCTACACCTTC. Its protein product is CASSLDSLTIRRSGGRGYTF.

J is TRBJ1-6 and V is TRBV6-5; TRBD1 aligns across 7 bases. Germline V lookup: CDR1 MNHEY, CDR2 SVGAGI. V lost 5 bases, J lost 12 bases, and 13 bases stayed unmatched. There are 15 residues in the CDR3. The CDR3 DNA sequence: TGTGCCAGCAGTATGACAGGGCCCTTAAGAGAACCCCTCCACTTT. Residues: CASSMTGPLREPLHF.

The chain uses TRBV4-3 and TRBJ1-1, with 10 bases identical to TRBD1. Germline CDR1 LGHNA, CDR2 YSLEER. CDR3 length: 16 amino acids. V gave up 0 bases and J gave up 3 bases; unmatched junction bases: 4. CDR3 nucleotide sequence: TGCGCCAGCAGCCAAGAACGGACAGGGGGGTACACTGAAGCTTTCTTT. Amino acid sequence: CASSQERTGGYTEAFF.

The genes are TRBV5-1 and TRBJ2-5; D is unclear. V was cut by 4 bases and J by 3 bases, with 4 bases left in between. CDR3 size: 11 residues. Germline V gives CDR1 SGHRS, CDR2 YFSETQ. CDR3 coding DNA: TGCGCCAGCAGCCTGAAAGAGACCCAGTACTTC. It specifies CASSLKETQYF.

The CDR3 region has the DNA TGTGCCAGCAGTTTAGGTGGGGTCTACGAGCAGTACTTC. Amino acid sequence: CASSLGGVYEQYF. The chain joins TRBV6-5 to TRBJ2-7; the D is unclear. The germline V and J ends were trimmed by 4 bases and 3 bases, with 10 bases remaining between them. The CDR3 is 13 residues long. Germline CDR1 is MNHEY and CDR2 is SVGAGI.

This rearrangement joins TRBV30 to TRBJ2-1; TRBD1 agrees at 7 bases. V dropped 1 base and J dropped 0; count of bases not matched to a gene: 18. The CDR3 runs to 20 residues. Germline V CDR1 and CDR2: GTSNPN, SVGIG (reference sequence). Here the CDR3 reads CAWSARPGQSFWSSYNEQFF. The DNA of the CDR3 is TGTGCCTGGAGTGCCCGCCCGGGACAGTCGTTCTGGAGCTCCTACAATGAGCAGTTCTTC.

The rearrangement joins TRBV28 to TRBJ2-7, with TRBD1 identical over 9 bases. V gave up 5 bases and J gave up 6 bases; unmatched junction bases: 5. This CDR3 is 13 amino acids long. Germline-derived CDR1 and CDR2 are MDHEN and SYDVKM. The CDR3 loop reads CASSRQGVGEQYF. The CDR3 region has the DNA TGTGCCAGCAGTCGACAGGGGGTGGGCGAGCAGTACTTC.